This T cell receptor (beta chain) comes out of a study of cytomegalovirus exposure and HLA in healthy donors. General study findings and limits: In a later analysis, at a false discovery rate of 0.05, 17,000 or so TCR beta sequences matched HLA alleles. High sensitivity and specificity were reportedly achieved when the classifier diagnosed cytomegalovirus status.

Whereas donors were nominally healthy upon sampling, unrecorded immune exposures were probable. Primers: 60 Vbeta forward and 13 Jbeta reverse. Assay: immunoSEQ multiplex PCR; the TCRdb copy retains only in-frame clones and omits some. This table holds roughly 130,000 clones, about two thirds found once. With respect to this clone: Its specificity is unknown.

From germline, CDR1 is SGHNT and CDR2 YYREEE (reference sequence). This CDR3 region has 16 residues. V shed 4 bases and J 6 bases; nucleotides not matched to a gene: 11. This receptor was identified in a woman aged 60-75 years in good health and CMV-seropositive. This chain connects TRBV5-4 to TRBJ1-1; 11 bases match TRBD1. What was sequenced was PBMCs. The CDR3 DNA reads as TGTGCCAGCAGCAACCGGGACAGGGGGATTTTGGCTGAAGCTTTCTTT. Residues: CASSNRDRGILAEAFF.